The entry below describes one T cell receptor (beta chain). The specificity of this receptor is unknown. The sample holds no much larger clone one base away, and base qualities are not on file. These data belong to a study of cytomegalovirus exposure and HLA in healthy donors (dated by TCRdb to between 2016 and 2019). Some background on the complete study: An earlier analysis of several hundred of the donors reported 250 to 300 Gb of sequence data and 120 million or so unique TCR beta sequences from about 180 million T cells. An early release covering 550 to 700 HLA-typed donors comprised about 320 gigabases of sequencing data and around 80 million unique TCR sequences. The genetic ancestry cluster associated with self-reported Caucasian donors included 80% to 90% of the approximately 400 genotyped donors. The study aimed to test whether cataloging public T cell receptors could reveal signatures of past pathogen exposure. The study used immunosequencing to profile the T cell repertoires of 666 subjects and linked those repertoires to cytomegalovirus serostatus. Besides the first cohort of roughly 660 subjects, a separate validation cohort made up of 120 different subjects was used. To predict cytomegalovirus infection status, the study combined high-throughput TCR immunosequencing, statistical association of individual TCRs with disease status, and machine learning. To study patterns of TCR occurrence, a later analysis re-analyzed previously published TCR beta repertoires from 500 to 850 donors and added high-resolution HLA genotyping. In the later analysis, no new phenotypic data were used to find candidate immune exposures; instead, reliance was placed on TCR beta sequences and their occurrence across donors. An earlier analysis of fewer than 750 of the donors used high-throughput TCR beta sequencing to judge whether each TCR beta V gene segment behaved as functional or pseudogenic. Donor age, sex, ethnicity and CMV serostatus were collected together with the repertoire data. In a later genetic analysis, genome-wide SNP genotypes for about 55% of the 666 donors were used, and that subset was treated as a discovery cohort. All discovery cohort repertoires had been generated on a single sequencing platform. HLA typing covered class I and class II loci at four-digit resolution. Typing coverage differed by locus: A, B, C, DRB1 and DQB1 were typed in roughly 629-630 donors, DQA1 in 500 to 550, DPA1 in some 570, and DPB1 in 472. About 5 DR-DQ haplotypes were handled as single units for association and clustering, since linkage in the cohort was strong. Across roughly 420 genotyped donors of the cohort, an average of approximately 240,000 unique TCR beta nucleotide sequences per donor were sequenced, and around 19% of those sequences were non-productive. General findings and caveats noted by the study authors: The authors suggested that the approach could potentially be extended to other disease states and immunological phenotypes. A later analysis reported that several top co-occurrence clusters appeared linked to parvovirus B19, influenza, CMV and Epstein-Barr virus. A further reported finding was that TCR beta sequences accurately predicted the HLA-A and HLA-B alleles for most subjects in the first cohort. Cytomegalovirus status was reported to be diagnosed by the classifier with high specificity and sensitivity in both the original and validation cohorts. The cohort was sequenced for TCR beta chains only, and without alpha or paired-chain data the features that could be detected were limited. According to a later genetic analysis, donors in an Asian-associated ancestry cluster had fewer N-insertions in productive TCRs than the approximately 700-donor mean. For the cohort, immune exposure information was limited to CMV serostatus. Most TCR sequences were seen in very few donors, while some public TCRs were found in many individuals. When HLA alleles, especially DR and DQ, strongly co-occurred, attributing TCR associations to individual alleles was difficult. Roughly uniform sequencing depth across donors was assumed in presence/absence analyses, although this assumption may not hold. Linkage disequilibrium might explain the correlated functional status among segregating V segments, but an unknown experimental factor could not be ruled out. In a later analysis, HLA-associated TCR beta chains were found to be more clonally expanded and to have lower generation probabilities than equally common non-associated chains. In a later analysis, around 15,000 TCR beta sequences were associated with specific HLA alleles at a false discovery rate of 0.05. A cluster of highly shared sequence variants was judged likely to be a technical artifact of the sequencing pipeline. In vitro tests confirmed that a few of the cytomegalovirus-associated TCR beta chains recognize cytomegalovirus antigens. The 87-base-pair reads could not distinguish some IMGT-functional V segments, including TRBV6-2 and TRBV6-3, so those segments were excluded. A total of 150 or so TCR beta chains were listed by the study as associated with cytomegalovirus. Because HLA typing was unavailable for some donors at each locus, only the typed subset was used in association tests. In a later genetic analysis, a missense DCLRE1C variant was associated with V-gene and J-gene trimming of TCR beta chains, and the association was replicated in an independent cohort. According to a later analysis, most CMV-associated TCR beta chains appeared to be HLA-restricted, and the HLA associations seemed to be driven largely by CMV exposure. A later analysis found that TCR association rates varied across HLA loci, with DRB1 alleles showing the most associated TCRs and HLA-C alleles the fewest. The earlier analysis of approximately 590 of the donors excluded about 16 rarely observed V segments, including chromosome 9 orphons, because counts were too low. In an earlier analysis of around 500 of the donors, most TCR beta V segments appeared in productive rearrangements about 87% or about 30% of the time, broadly matching IMGT annotations.

The library was produced with the immunoSEQ multiplex PCR assay. The multiplex PCR relied on a mix of 60 forward primers for TCR Vbeta segments and 13 reverse primers for TCR Jbeta segments. A multiplex PCR assay on genomic DNA amplified the CDR3 region of rearranged TCR beta genes. The amplified TCR beta libraries were sequenced on the Illumina HiSeq System as 87-base-pair reads. Processing in the source paper ran as follows. A later analysis counted approximately 84 million unique TCR beta chains across the 550 to 800 repertoires, and around 12 million of these chains were shared by at least two donors. A nearest-neighbor algorithm error-corrected the raw reads and collapsed the reads into unique sequences, merging closely related sequences to remove PCR and sequencing errors. Alignment of CDR3 sequences to IMGT reference sequences was used to assign V, D and J gene segments. For a sequence to be retained, at least a six-nucleotide match to both a V gene segment and a J gene segment was required. A rearrangement counted as productive if the CDR3 had no stop codons and remained in frame with V and J, and every other rearrangement counted as non-productive. Following IMGT convention, CDR3 was defined as the stretch from the second conserved V-encoded cysteine to the conserved J-encoded phenylalanine. The earlier analysis of about 640 of the donors excluded any sequence lacking an unambiguous match to a single V gene segment. In an earlier analysis of some 590 of the donors, V segments were called functional above 56.7% productive rearrangements and were called segregating when the between-donor standard deviation exceeded 5%. A statistical classification framework was developed to diagnose cytomegalovirus status using the catalog of TCR beta chain sequences. A later analysis assigned V and J genes by comparing TCR nucleotide sequences with IMGT/GENE-DB human TR gene sequences. The TCRdist pipeline was used in a later analysis to assign CDR3 sequences and most-parsimonious VDJ recombination scenarios. A later analysis defined each TCR beta chain by its CDR3 amino acid sequence plus V-gene family, and excluded reads lacking a unique V-gene family. A later analysis removed 592 highly shared, low-generation-probability nucleotide sequences to deal with suspected cross-contamination and a sequencing artifact. A later analysis calculated a clonal expansion index for each public chain from normalized within-repertoire ranks of inferred template counts. In a later analysis, generation probabilities were computed with a VDJ recombination model fitted to out-of-frame rearrangements, and the resulting probabilities were checked against IGoR. In a later analysis, hypergeometric tests were used to score TCR-TCR, TCR-HLA and TCR-CMV co-occurrence, with a repertoire-size bias correction applied to TCR pairs. False discovery rates were estimated in a later analysis by permuting HLA or CMV assignments 20 times. A later analysis grouped co-occurring TCRs with DBSCAN, adding TCRdist sequence similarity when clustering within HLA-allele-positive subsets. Repertoires with fewer than 30,000 or more than 120,000 public chains, plus five repertoires with anomalous nucleotide sharing, were excluded from co-occurrence clustering. TCRdb's version of the immuneACCESS table is confined to in-frame rearrangements and falls short of the full clone set. An unresolved V gene accounts for under half of the shortfall where checked; the remainder is of unknown origin. V and J calls plus clone size are reproduced from that table; the DNA served to infer D and trimming. The sample table holds approximately 160,000 clones, of which around 76% were seen once. Roughly 1.6% of the sample comes from the top ten.

CDR1 LNHDA and CDR2 SQIVND were looked up in the germline V gene (reference sequence). Relative to germline, V is 8 bases shorter and J is 0 bases shorter, with 12 bases between their ends. The CDR3, cysteine through phenylalanine, is 14 amino acids long. Just CDR3 DNA is preserved here, 42 bases in frame from base 1. The cohort was made up of 500 to 850 healthy bone marrow donors. Cohort members were all nominally healthy when sampled, although unrecorded immune exposures were likely present. The donor was CMV seropositive and was included in the group of approximately 310 seropositive cohort members. A peripheral blood sample was provided by each donor, and peripheral blood mononuclear cells were used for TCR beta sequencing. The Qiagen DNeasy Blood Extraction Kit was used to extract genomic DNA from the blood cell samples.

The material sequenced was PBMCs. This receptor was identified in a girl aged 5 to 17 in good health and CMV-seropositive. Recombination joined TRBV19 with TRBJ2-3; TRBD2 could be the D gene, as 6 bases match. The CDR3 loop reads CASQTRGSTDTQYF. DNA sequence: TGTGCCAGTCAGACGCGGGGAAGCACAGATACGCAGTATTTT.